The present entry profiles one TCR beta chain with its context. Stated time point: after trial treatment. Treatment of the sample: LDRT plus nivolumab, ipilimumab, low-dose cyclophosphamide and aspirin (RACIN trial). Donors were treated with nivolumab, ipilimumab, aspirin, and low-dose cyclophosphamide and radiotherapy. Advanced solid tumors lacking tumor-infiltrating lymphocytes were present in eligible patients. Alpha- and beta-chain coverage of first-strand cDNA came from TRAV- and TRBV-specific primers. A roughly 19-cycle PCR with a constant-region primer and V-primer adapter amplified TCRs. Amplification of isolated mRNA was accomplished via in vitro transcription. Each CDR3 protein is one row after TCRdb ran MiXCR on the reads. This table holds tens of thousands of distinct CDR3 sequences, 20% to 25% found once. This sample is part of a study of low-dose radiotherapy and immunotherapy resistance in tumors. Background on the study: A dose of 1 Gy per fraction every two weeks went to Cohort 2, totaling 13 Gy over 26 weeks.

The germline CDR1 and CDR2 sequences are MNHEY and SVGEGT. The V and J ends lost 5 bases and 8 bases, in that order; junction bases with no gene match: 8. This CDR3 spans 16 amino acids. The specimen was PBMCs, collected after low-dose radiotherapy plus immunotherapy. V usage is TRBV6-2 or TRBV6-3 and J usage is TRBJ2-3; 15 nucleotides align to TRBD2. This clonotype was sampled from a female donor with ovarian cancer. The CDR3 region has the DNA TGTGCCAGCAGTCTACCCGGGACTAGCGGGAGGAGTACGCAGTATTTT. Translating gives CASSLPGTSGRSTQYF.